This TCR beta chain originates from a study of CD8+ T cells in alopecia areata. About the research overall: Treatment comprised oral tofacitinib, 5 to 10 mg twice daily, in treated patients. Study conclusions and caveats: Scalp specimens additionally yield sequences from normal skin's resident alphabeta T cells. In patients, TCRs were shared less clearly than in mice, and HLA may possibly be involved.

Germline CDR1 and CDR2: LNHNV and YYDKDF (reference sequence). Trimming pared 3 bases from V and 1 base from J, leaving 9 bases between. CDR3 length: 14 amino acids. About this clone itself: Antigen specificity is unknown.

Sequencing templates came from extracted RNA that was reverse transcribed into cDNA. Assay: immunoSEQ multiplex PCR; the TCRdb copy retains only in-frame clones and omits some. The repertoire holds about 180,000 clones, with about 63% as singletons. The J gene is TRBJ1-1, the V gene TRBV15, with a tentative D call TRBD1 (6 bases). The TCR sequence derives from a human donor with alopecia areata. Sequenced material: CD4+ T cells sorted from blood, taken at week 0. The CDR3 DNA reads as TGTGCCACCAGCAGTGGACAGACGAACACTGAAGCTTTCTTT. Translating gives CATSSGQTNTEAFF.